This T cell receptor beta chain was identified during a study of blood T cell repertoires in COVID-19. TCRdb's table, derived via immunoSEQ multiplex PCR, lists solely in-frame clones and lacks some. The sample yields some 240,000 clones, roughly 89% seen once. The J segment lost 8 bases and the V segment lost 5 bases, leaving 3 bases of the junction unmatched. CDR3 size: 12 residues. Recruited during active infection, patients (from Seattle) were subsequently followed longitudinally. The sequenced sample was peripheral blood. The receptor comes from a woman aged 60-75 years with COVID-19, enrolled during active disease. The V and J genes are TRBV12-3 or TRBV12-4 and TRBJ1-2, with 9 nucleotides matching TRBD1. The CDR3 sequence is CASSPGQGGYTF. The CDR3 region has the DNA TGTGCCAGCAGTCCGGGACAGGGAGGCTACACCTTC.